The 28 T cell receptor beta chains below all came from one sample that was sequenced in a study of T-cell reconstitution after alpha-beta-depleted transplantation in children. Unique molecular identifiers were incorporated when the TCRbeta library was constructed. TCRdb re-analysed the PCR reads in MiXCR, keeping a single row per CDR3 protein. The repertoire holds under 150,000 distinct CDR3 sequences, with more than 9.5% as singletons. The sample was PBMCs, mostly from graft donor cells, taken 180 days after TCRalphabeta/CD19-depleted stem cell transplant. Receptors were obtained from a girl under three years old who had a stem cell transplant for combined immunodeficiency, so the T cells may come from the graft donor.

The J gene is TRBJ2-7, the V gene TRBV4-2; 9 bases align to TRBD1. This CDR3 spans 15 amino acids. J lost 4 bases, V lost 3 bases, and 7 bases had no gene match. The germline V gene has CDR1 LGHNA and CDR2 YNFKEQ. CDR3 nucleotide sequence: TGTGCCAGCAGCCAGCCGGGACAGGGTGAATACGAGCAGTACTTC. It translates to CASSQPGQGEYEQYF.

This clonotype has more than one count but fewer than ten. The gene calls are TRBV7-2 and TRBJ2-1; 10 nucleotides align to TRBD2. This CDR3 has 16 residues. Germline V CDR1 and CDR2: SGHTA, FQGNSA. V was pared by 6 bases and J by 7 bases, with 12 bases of the junction left unmatched. CDR3 DNA: TGTGCCAGCAGACCCCCACTAGCGGGGCCGGGGAATGAGCAGTTCTTC. It translates to CASRPPLAGPGNEQFF. The variable domain in full, with the rest retrieved from reference TRBV7-2 and TRBJ2-1, is GAGVSQSPSNKVTEKGKDVELRCDPISGHTALYWYRQSLGQGLEFLIYFQGNSAPDKSGLPSDRFSAERTGGSVSTLTIQRTQQEDSAVYLCASRPPLAGPGNEQFFGPGTRLTVL.

This clonotype occurred many times. The gene calls are TRBV19 and TRBJ2-2; D tentatively reads TRBD1 or TRBD2 (5 bases each). The germline gives CDR1 LNHDA, CDR2 SQIVND (reference sequence). Trimming pared 7 bases from V and 8 bases from J, leaving 17 bases between. CDR3 length: 14 amino acids. CDR3 loop: CASTGTRISGELFF. CDR3 DNA: TGTGCCAGTACCGGGACGAGGATATCAGGGGAGCTGTTTTTT.

This chain joins TRBV5-1 and TRBJ1-1; D remains unclear. This CDR3 has 13 residues. V lost 6 bases and J 0 bases, leaving 9 bases between the germline ends. CDR1 SGHRS and CDR2 YFSETQ come from the germline V gene. The CDR3 here is CASKVGLNTEAFF. The CDR3, as DNA: TGCGCCAGCAAGGTGGGCCTGAACACTGAAGCTTTCTTT.

The chain employs TRBV21-1 and TRBJ2-1; no check of the table's D call, TRBD2, against the DNA was made. TRBV21-1 counts as a pseudogene. CDR3 length: 18 amino acids. The CDR3 reads CASSLRLAGGPTPNEQFF. The CDR3 DNA is TGTGCCAGCAGCCTCCGACTAGCGGGAGGGCCCACACCCAATGAGCAGTTCTTC.

The table lists this clonotype with a few counts. The V gene is TRBV7-8, the J gene TRBJ1-1; D might be TRBD1 (5 bases). Germline loops: CDR1 SGHVS, CDR2 FQNEAQ. Trimming pared 2 bases from V and 3 bases from J, leaving 25 bases between. This CDR3 is 19 amino acids long. CDR3 in amino acids: CASSLIRGSSRWGDTEAFF. The CDR3 DNA is TGTGCCAGCAGCTTAATCCGGGGCAGCTCCAGATGGGGGGACACTGAAGCTTTCTTT.

The rearrangement links TRBV10-3 to TRBJ2-4; D gene ambiguous. The ends were cut back, 5 bases at V and 3 bases at J, with 20 bases in the middle. CDR1 and CDR2 from the germline V gene are ENHRY and SYGVKD. The CDR3 extends over 17 amino acids. CDR3 DNA sequence: TGTGCCATCAGTCAGAGGTGGGCGCTTCGATACAAAAACATTCAGTACTTC. Encoded protein: CAISQRWALRYKNIQYF.

The V call is TRBV18, the J call TRBJ2-5; 8 bases fit TRBD2. Germline V lookup: CDR1 KGHSH, CDR2 LQKENI. The CDR3 is made up of 15 amino acids. The V segment lost 1 base and the J segment 1 base; nucleotides outside the gene matches: 2. CDR3 residues: CASSPLGLGQETQYF. The CDR3 DNA reads as TGTGCCAGCTCACCACTGGGACTAGGCCAAGAGACCCAGTACTTC.

V is TRBV27 and J is TRBJ2-1; 10 bases map to TRBD2. There are 17 residues in the CDR3. With 3 bases clipped from V and 7 bases from J, the junction kept 12 bases outside the gene matches. Germline V gene lookup returns CDR1 MNHEY and CDR2 SMNVEV (reference sequence). Here the CDR3 reads CASSLRSGRAEGNEQFF. DNA of the CDR3: TGTGCCAGCAGTTTGAGGAGCGGGAGGGCCGAGGGAAATGAGCAGTTCTTC.

This clonotype showed up just a few times. This chain uses TRBV3-1 with TRBJ2-2; 10 positions agree with TRBD1. V lost 5 bases and J lost 6; bases outside the gene matches: 12. The CDR3 runs to 17 residues. Germline V gene data show CDR1 as LGHDT and CDR2 as YNNKEL (reference sequence). CDR3 residues: CASSYPPGQGIPGELFF. The CDR3 region has the DNA TGTGCCAGCAGCTATCCGCCGGGACAGGGGATACCCGGGGAGCTGTTTTTT.

The chain employs TRBV29-1 and TRBJ2-6; perhaps TRBD2 as D (7 bases). The germline V gene encodes CDR1 SQVTM and CDR2 ANQGSEA. Trimming left V 7 bases short and J 4 bases short, with 11 bases between. The CDR3 extends over 13 amino acids. Written as DNA, the CDR3 is TGCAGCGCGGGGGGCGGCGGGGCCAACGTCCTGACTTTC. Protein sequence: CSAGGGGANVLTF. Filled out from reference TRBV29-1 and TRBJ2-6, the complete variable domain reads SAVISQKPSRDICQRGTSLTIQCQVDSQVTMMFWYRQQPGQSLTLIATANQGSEATYESGFVIDKFPISRPNLTFSTLTVSNMSPEDSSIYLCSAGGGGANVLTFGAGSRLTVL.

The CDR3 here is CAISAGNGGNQPQHF. DNA for the CDR3: TGTGCCATCAGTGCCGGAAACGGAGGCAATCAGCCCCAGCATTTT. V usage is TRBV10-3 and J usage is TRBJ1-5, with D unclear. Deletions cut 4 bases from V and 2 bases from J, with 12 bases between. CDR3 size: 15 residues. Germline assignment: CDR1 ENHRY and CDR2 SYGVKD.

The V call is TRBV20-1, the J call TRBJ1-6; 10 bases align to TRBD1. The V gene's germline CDR1 is DFQATT and CDR2 SNEGSKA (reference sequence). V lost 4 bases to trimming and J lost 10 bases; unmatched junction nucleotides: 7. The CDR3 totals 14 residues. The CDR3 coding sequence is TGCAGTGCTACACCCGGGACAGGGGTCTCACCCCTCCACTTT. Protein: CSATPGTGVSPLHF.

This clonotype was found a few times. The chain carries TRBV20-1 and TRBJ2-2; 9 nucleotides match TRBD1. V lost 1 base to trimming and J lost 3 bases; unmatched junction nucleotides: 3. There are 15 residues in the CDR3. Germline V CDR1 and CDR2: DFQATT, SNEGSKA (reference sequence). The chain's CDR3 is CSARVQGAYTGELFF. For the CDR3, the DNA is TGCAGTGCTAGAGTACAGGGGGCCTACACCGGGGAGCTGTTTTTT.

The gene calls are TRBV20-1 and TRBJ2-1; D may be TRBD1 (5 bases). CDR3 length: 15 amino acids. Germline CDR1 is DFQATT and CDR2 is SNEGSKA (reference sequence). This CDR3 is CSDSASGSQGNEQFF. Here the CDR3 DNA reads TGCAGCGATAGTGCCTCTGGGTCTCAGGGTAATGAGCAGTTCTTC.

This chain links TRBV20-1 with TRBJ2-3; perhaps D is TRBD1 or TRBD2 (5 bases each). Trimming cost V 1 base and J 2 bases, with 13 bases left between them. The germline V gene encodes CDR1 DFQATT and CDR2 SNEGSKA (reference sequence). The length of the CDR3 is 15 residues. CDR3 loop: CSARGGNTATDTQYF. The CDR3 DNA follows: TGCAGTGCTAGAGGGGGGAATACAGCCACAGATACGCAGTATTTT.

The CDR3 coding sequence is TGCAGTGCTAGAGGACAGGTTCGCGGGGAGTTCACAGATACGCAGTATTTT. It is translated as CSARGQVRGEFTDTQYF. The chain employs TRBV20-1 and TRBJ2-3; the D call may be TRBD1 or TRBD2 (6 bases each). Germline lookup yields CDR1 DFQATT and CDR2 SNEGSKA (reference sequence). The CDR3 totals 17 residues. Deletions cut 1 base from V and 2 bases from J, with 19 bases between.

V is TRBV12-3 or TRBV12-4 and J is TRBJ1-1, with 7 bases identical to TRBD1. The CDR3 length is 12 residues. J was trimmed by 11 bases and V by 8 bases; bases with no gene match: 11. CDR3 residues: CASARDSYIAFF. CDR3 in DNA: TGTGCCAGCGCAAGGGACAGCTATATTGCTTTCTTT.

This clonotype was recorded a few times. The chain joins TRBV10-3 to TRBJ1-2; 7 nucleotides match TRBD1. The germline V gene has CDR1 ENHRY and CDR2 SYGVKD. The CDR3 consists of 15 residues. After removal of 6 bases from V and 1 base from J, the junction contained 8 bases not matched to a gene. CDR3 sequence reads: CAISATTGFNYGYTF. CDR3 nucleotide sequence: TGTGCCATCAGCGCGACGACAGGGTTTAACTATGGCTACACCTTC.

This clonotype was counted a few times. The V and J genes are TRBV13 and TRBJ2-1; perhaps TRBD1 as D (6 bases). This CDR3 comprises 15 residues. Trimming shortened V by 7 bases and J by 5 bases, and 18 bases separated the two germline ends. From germline, CDR1 is PRHDT and CDR2 FYEKMQ (reference sequence). CDR3 coding DNA: TGTGCCAGCATCCCCCCCACGTCAGGGGACAATGAGCAGTTCTTC. Translated: CASIPPTSGDNEQFF. The full variable domain, with the rest looked up from reference TRBV13 and TRBJ2-1, is AAGVIQSPRHLIKEKRETATLKCYPIPRHDTVYWYQQGPGQDPQFLISFYEKMQSDKGSIPDRFSAQQFSDYHSELNMSSLELGDSALYFCASIPPTSGDNEQFFGPGTRLTVL.

This rearrangement joins TRBV5-1 to TRBJ2-1; TRBD1 agrees at 7 bases. CDR3 length equals 14 residues. V lost 4 bases, J lost 10 bases, and 11 bases stayed unmatched. Germline-derived CDR1 and CDR2 are SGHRS and YFSETQ. CDR3 region: CASSGQTGTGEQFF. The CDR3 nucleotides are TGCGCCAGCAGCGGACAGACAGGGACGGGGGAGCAGTTCTTC.

At least ten counts were recorded for this clonotype. This chain joins TRBV20-1 and TRBJ2-1, with 13 bases aligning to TRBD2. J was trimmed by 5 bases and V by 0 bases; bases with no gene match: 13. This CDR3 has 19 amino acids. CDR1 DFQATT and CDR2 SNEGSKA come from the germline V gene (reference sequence). The CDR3 loop is CSARDIAGLAGVPNNEQFF. CDR3 bases: TGCAGTGCTAGAGATATAGCCGGACTAGCGGGGGTTCCGAACAATGAGCAGTTCTTC.

This clonotype was found a few times. The chain carries TRBV7-2 and TRBJ2-3; TRBD1 might be the D (5 bases). Trimming pared 2 bases from V and 4 bases from J, leaving 16 bases between. The CDR3 loop spans 16 amino acids. The germline CDR1 and CDR2 sequences are SGHTA and FQGNSA. For the CDR3, the DNA is TGTGCCAGCAGCTTATTGGTCCGGACAAAGGCAGATACGCAGTATTTT. Translating gives CASSLLVRTKADTQYF.

In its sample, this clonotype was seen many times. V gene TRBV25-1 combines with J gene TRBJ2-2, with D tentatively TRBD2 (5 bases). The CDR3 has 15 amino acids. V was cut by 5 bases and J by 1 base, with 11 bases left in between. Germline V gene sequence: CDR1 MGHDK, CDR2 SYGVNS. CDR3 DNA: TGTGCCAGCAGTACCAGCGGAGGGAACACCGGGGAGCTGTTTTTT. This encodes CASSTSGGNTGELFF. The full variable domain, with the rest looked up from reference TRBV25-1 and TRBJ2-2, is EADIYQTPRYLVIGTGKKITLECSQTMGHDKMYWYQQDPGMELHLIHYSYGVNSTEKGDLSSESTVSRIRTEHFPLTLESARPSHTSQYLCASSTSGGNTGELFFGEGSRLTVL.

This clonotype was counted between two and nine times. The chain is built from TRBV6-2 or TRBV6-3 and TRBJ2-5, with 7 bases aligning to TRBD1. V was clipped by 7 bases and J by 2 bases; unmatched bases: 10. Germline V CDR1 and CDR2: MNHEY, SVGEGT. CDR3 size: 15 residues. The CDR3 sequence is CASTSRDSLQETQYF. The CDR3 region has the DNA TGTGCCAGCACCTCCCGGGACAGCCTACAAGAGACCCAGTACTTC.

The sample holds a few counts of this clonotype. The gene calls are TRBV2 and TRBJ2-3; D is perhaps TRBD1 (5 bases). The V gene lost 5 bases and the J gene lost 2 bases, with 11 bases spanning the gap. The length of the CDR3 is 14 residues. Germline V gene sequence: CDR1 SNHLY, CDR2 FYNNEI. The CDR3 loop reads CASSTAGSTDTQYF. The CDR3, as DNA: TGTGCCAGCAGTACAGCAGGGTCCACAGATACGCAGTATTTT. Full variable domain (outside the CDR3, taken from reference TRBV2 and TRBJ2-3): EPEVTQTPSHQVTQMGQEVILRCVPISNHLYFYWYRQILGQKVEFLVSFYNNEISEKSEIFDDQFSVERPDGSNFTLKIRSTKLEDSAMYFCASSTAGSTDTQYFGPGTRLTVL.

This clonotype was seen many times. The V gene is TRBV12-3 or TRBV12-4, the J gene TRBJ2-2, with D maybe TRBD2 (5 bases). CDR3 length equals 12 residues. Trimming left V 6 bases short and J 8 bases short, with 10 bases between. The CDR3: CASSGIWGELFF. The CDR3 DNA follows: TGTGCCAGCAGCGGGATTTGGGGGGAGCTGTTTTTT.

The rearrangement uses TRBV20-1 and TRBJ2-1; D not resolved. From germline, CDR1 is DFQATT and CDR2 SNEGSKA (reference sequence). Between the trimmed V and J ends, which lost 6 bases and 1 base, there was a span of 13 bases. This CDR3 is built from 14 residues. CDR3 loop: CSALMLASYNEQFF. As DNA, the CDR3 is TGCAGTGCCCTCATGTTAGCATCCTACAATGAGCAGTTCTTC.